This TCR beta chain appears in the sequencing data of a study of blood T cell repertoires in COVID-19. Study as a whole: PBMCs, B-cell-depleted T cells, or T cells were the source of the cDNA or gDNA that made up the material.

In the source study's methods: Nucleated cell number was recorded as an estimate derived from reference gene primer amplification. Libraries were prepared by immunoSEQ multiplex PCR; TCRdb keeps only in-frame clonotypes and omits some of them. V, J and clone size were drawn from that table, and D and trimming were deduced from the DNA. The repertoire holds roughly 230,000 clones, with around 82% as singletons. This sequence originates from a man aged 40-49 years with active or convalescent COVID-19. Material for sequencing was peripheral blood.

CDR3 in DNA: TGCGCCAGCAGCTTGGGTCAGGGTAGCAATCAGCCCCAGCATTTT. This codes for CASSLGQGSNQPQHF. The gene calls are TRBV5-1 and TRBJ1-5, with D tentatively TRBD1 (5 bases). This CDR3 contains 15 residues. Germline assignment: CDR1 SGHRS and CDR2 YFSETQ. V dropped 0 bases and J dropped 0 bases, with 7 bases sitting between them.